The source of this TCR beta chain is a study of control samples from healthy donors and cancer patients. Repertoires were generated with immunoSEQ multiplex PCR, while TCRdb's copy carries only in-frame clones and drops some. The sample holds some 110,000 clones, roughly nine tenths seen once. V shed 7 bases and J shed 3 bases, with 14 bases lying between them. Germline V gene lookup returns CDR1 SQVTM and CDR2 ANQGSEA. The CDR3 is made up of 13 amino acids. The TCR comes from a woman between 45 and 60 years old with colorectal cancer. Sequenced material: PBMCs. This sequence joins TRBV29-1 and TRBJ2-3, with a possible D match to TRBD2 (6 bases). The CDR3 nucleotides are TGCAGCGGGAGGGACTCAGGGACAGATACGCAGTATTTT. Translation gives CSGRDSGTDTQYF.